What follows are 17 T cell receptor beta chains derived from one specimen sequenced in a study of shared clonotypes between healthy human individuals. Generated by immunoSEQ multiplex PCR, the TCRdb table keeps only in-frame clones and is missing some. The data hold around 2.5 million clones, with approximately 93% observed a single time. Specimen: naive CD4+ T cells from PBMCs. The sample's subset: CD45RA+ positively selected. The receptors were gathered from a young man in good health. Some clones in this sample may be carry-over from other donors' samples.

The chain joins TRBV18 to TRBJ2-7; D might be TRBD1 (6 bases). The V gene's germline CDR1 is KGHSH and CDR2 LQKENI. This CDR3 is built from 15 residues. V lost 0 bases, J lost 2 bases, and 11 bases lay in between. CDR3 DNA sequence: TGTGCCAGCTCACCACCCACAGGGTCCCCCTACGAGCAGTACTTC. As protein: CASSPPTGSPYEQYF.

The chain has TRBV2 and TRBJ2-3; the match to TRBD1 covers 11 bases. The germline V gene encodes CDR1 SNHLY and CDR2 FYNNEI. CDR3 size: 15 residues. The V and J ends lost 6 bases and 7 bases, in that order; junction bases with no gene match: 9. The CDR3 bases are TGTGCCAGCAGCGGCTTGCGGACAGGGGGCCATACGCAGTATTTT. Protein: CASSGLRTGGHTQYF. The whole variable domain, filled in from reference TRBV2 and TRBJ2-3, reads EPEVTQTPSHQVTQMGQEVILRCVPISNHLYFYWYRQILGQKVEFLVSFYNNEISEKSEIFDDQFSVERPDGSNFTLKIRSTKLEDSAMYFCASSGLRTGGHTQYFGPGTRLTVL.

The rearrangement joins TRBV27 to TRBJ1-3; a possible D gene is TRBD1 (6 bases). V lost 5 bases and J 4 bases, leaving 15 bases between the germline ends. The germline V gene encodes CDR1 MNHEY and CDR2 SMNVEV (reference sequence). This CDR3 region has 15 residues. Here the CDR3 reads CASSRNRAAGNTIYF. CDR3 coding DNA: TGTGCCAGCAGTAGGAACAGGGCCGCCGGAAACACCATATATTTT.

This chain uses TRBV7-9 with TRBJ1-3; 10 bases are shared with TRBD1. The CDR3 is 19 amino acids. Germline V CDR1 and CDR2: SEHNR, FQNEAQ (reference sequence). V shed 0 bases and J 4 bases; nucleotides not matched to a gene: 12. CDR3 in DNA: TGTGCCAGCAGCTTAGCCAGTGGGGACAGGGGTTACGTGGGAAACACCATATATTTT. Translated, it gives CASSLASGDRGYVGNTIYF.

Concerning this clone: This CDR3 is also generated by other DNA sequences in the sample. The chain combines TRBV11-2 with TRBJ1-1, with a possible D match to TRBD1 (5 bases). The V gene's germline CDR1 is SGHAT and CDR2 FQNNGV. The CDR3 length is 12 residues. Trimming removed 1 base from V and 6 bases from J, with 6 bases in between. The CDR3 spells CASSLVGAEAFF. The CDR3 DNA sequence: TGTGCCAGCAGCTTAGTGGGGGCTGAAGCTTTCTTT.

The chain uses TRBV6-1 and TRBJ1-1, with 11 positions matching TRBD1. With V trimmed by 5 bases and J by 3 bases, 5 bases remained unmatched. The CDR3 spans 15 residues. Looked up from germline, CDR1 is MNHNS and CDR2 is SASEGT. CDR3 in amino acids: CASSLDRGPDTEAFF. The DNA of the CDR3 is TGTGCCAGCAGTCTGGACAGGGGGCCGGACACTGAAGCTTTCTTT.

As for this clone: Additional DNA sequences in this sample encode the identical CDR3. The V and J genes are TRBV9 and TRBJ2-1, with TRBD2 matching over 11 bases. With V trimmed by 0 bases and J by 4 bases, 3 bases remained unmatched. Germline CDR1 is SGDLS and CDR2 is YYNGEE. The CDR3 totals 16 residues. CDR3 region: CASSVGASGGYNEQFF. Written as DNA, the CDR3 is TGTGCCAGCAGCGTAGGAGCTAGCGGGGGGTACAATGAGCAGTTCTTC.

The J gene is TRBJ2-5, the V gene TRBV20-1; tentative D call: TRBD2 (6 bases). The CDR3 extends over 11 amino acids. The germline gives CDR1 DFQATT, CDR2 SNEGSKA (reference sequence). This chain's CDR3 is CTAARGETQYF. Written as DNA, the CDR3 is TGCACCGCCGCCCGGGGGGAGACCCAGTACTTC.

The chain is built from TRBV4-1 and TRBJ2-2; 12 nucleotides agree with TRBD2. With 1 base clipped from V and 6 bases from J, the junction kept 6 bases outside the gene matches. There are 17 residues in the CDR3. The germline V gene encodes CDR1 MGHRA and CDR2 YSYEKL. CDR3 loop: CASSQGLAGGEAGELFF. The CDR3 DNA follows: TGCGCCAGCAGCCAAGGCCTAGCGGGAGGGGAGGCCGGGGAGCTGTTTTTT.

This chain links TRBV14 with TRBJ1-2; D is uncertain. CDR1 is SGHDN, CDR2 FVKESK, per germline. V was shortened by 1 base and J by 7 bases, with 13 bases between the two germline ends. This CDR3 spans 14 amino acids. The CDR3 loop reads CASSQAPWFSGYTF. CDR3 coding DNA: TGTGCCAGCAGCCAAGCCCCCTGGTTTTCTGGCTACACCTTC.

The chain carries TRBV5-6 and TRBJ2-1, with TRBD1 matching 10 bases. CDR1 SGHDT and CDR2 YYEEEE come from the germline V gene. The length of the CDR3 is 16 residues. The ends lost 4 bases at V and 9 bases at J; junction bases unmatched: 13. The CDR3 DNA reads TGTGCCAGCAGCGTCCTTCAAACCGGGACAGGGGTTGAGCAGTTCTTC. Protein: CASSVLQTGTGVEQFF.

J is TRBJ2-3 and V is TRBV30; the D is unclear. The germline gives CDR1 GTSNPN, CDR2 SVGIG (reference sequence). With 2 bases removed from V and 0 bases from J, the gap between germline ends came to 12 bases. The CDR3 consists of 15 residues. CDR3 nucleotides: TGTGCCTGGAGTCTCCTGACGTCTAGCACAGATACGCAGTATTTT. Amino acids: CAWSLLTSSTDTQYF.

The rearrangement links TRBV7-3 to TRBJ2-1; 7 bases fit TRBD1. Trimming at V came to 5 bases and at J to 8 bases, leaving 6 bases not matched to a gene. The CDR3 runs 13 residues. Germline CDR1 SGHTA, CDR2 FQGTGA. CDR3 in amino acids: CASSTTGHDEQFF. The CDR3 DNA reads as TGTGCCAGCAGCACGACAGGGCACGATGAGCAGTTCTTC. The entire variable domain, with the rest obtained from reference TRBV7-3 and TRBJ2-1, is as follows: GAGVSQTPSNKVTEKGKYVELRCDPISGHTALYWYRQSLGQGPEFLIYFQGTGAADDSGLPNDRFFAVRPEGSVSTLKIQRTERGDSAVYLCASSTTGHDEQFFGPGTRLTVL.

The V gene is TRBV28, the J gene TRBJ1-1; possibly TRBD1 for D (6 bases). Germline CDR1 and CDR2: MDHEN and SYDVKM. The CDR3 spans 16 residues. Trimming pared 4 bases from V and 6 bases from J, leaving 21 bases between. The CDR3 loop is CASSSGGGPEGAEAFF. The CDR3 DNA reads TGTGCCAGCAGTTCGGGGGGGGGCCCTGAGGGCGCTGAAGCTTTCTTT. Full variable domain (missing parts from reference TRBV28 and TRBJ1-1): DVKVTQSSRYLVKRTGEKVFLECVQDMDHENMFWYRQDPGLGLRLIYFSYDVKMKEKGDIPEGYSVSREKKERFSLILESASTNQTSMYLCASSSGGGPEGAEAFFGQGTRLTVV.

This chain connects TRBV11-3 to TRBJ2-1; D assignment may be TRBD1 or TRBD2 (6 bases each). V lost 4 bases, J lost 9 bases, and 22 bases lay in between. Germline CDR1 is SGHNT and CDR2 is YENEEA. The CDR3 is 16 residues long. The CDR3 nucleotides are TGTGCCAGCAGCTATGATCACAGGGACTCGAGGAGTGAGCAGTTCTTC. As protein: CASSYDHRDSRSEQFF.

As regards this clone: Other nucleotide sequences in the sample specify the same CDR3. The V call is TRBV5-1, the J call TRBJ2-5; D gene ambiguous. Trimming left V 0 bases short and J 3 bases short, with 6 bases between. This CDR3 is 13 amino acids long. In germline, CDR1 is SGHRS, CDR2 YFSETQ. This chain's CDR3 is CASSLAAEETQYF. The CDR3 region has the DNA TGCGCCAGCAGCTTGGCGGCGGAAGAGACCCAGTACTTC.

The chain couples TRBV27 to TRBJ2-6; D perhaps matches TRBD1 (5 bases). Germline V gene lookup returns CDR1 MNHEY and CDR2 SMNVEV (reference sequence). The CDR3 has 20 amino acids. V gave up 3 bases and J gave up 0 bases, with 21 bases separating them. The CDR3 sequence: CASSFPDDSPASSGANVLTF. CDR3 DNA sequence: TGTGCCAGCAGTTTCCCCGACGACAGCCCAGCCAGCTCTGGGGCCAACGTCCTGACTTTC.